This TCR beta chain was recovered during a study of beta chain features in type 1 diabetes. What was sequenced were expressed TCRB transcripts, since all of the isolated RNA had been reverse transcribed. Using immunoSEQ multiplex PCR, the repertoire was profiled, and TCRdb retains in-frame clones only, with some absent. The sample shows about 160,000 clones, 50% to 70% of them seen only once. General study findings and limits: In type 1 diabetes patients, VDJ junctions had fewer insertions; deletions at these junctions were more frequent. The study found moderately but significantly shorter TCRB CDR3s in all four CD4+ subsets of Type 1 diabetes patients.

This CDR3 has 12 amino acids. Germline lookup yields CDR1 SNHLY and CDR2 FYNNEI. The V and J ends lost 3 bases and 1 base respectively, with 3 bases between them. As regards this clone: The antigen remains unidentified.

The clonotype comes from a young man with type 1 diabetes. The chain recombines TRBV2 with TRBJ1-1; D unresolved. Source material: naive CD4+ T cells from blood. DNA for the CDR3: TGTGCCAGCAGTGAGTGGAACACTGAAGCTTTCTTT. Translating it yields CASSEWNTEAFF.